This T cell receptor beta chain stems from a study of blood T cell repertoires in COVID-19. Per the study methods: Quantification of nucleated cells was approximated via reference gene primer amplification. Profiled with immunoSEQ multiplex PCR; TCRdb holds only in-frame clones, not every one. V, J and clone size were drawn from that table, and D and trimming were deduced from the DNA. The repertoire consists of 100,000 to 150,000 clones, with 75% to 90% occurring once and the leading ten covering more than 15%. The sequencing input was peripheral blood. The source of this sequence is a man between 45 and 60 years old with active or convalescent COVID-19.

The CDR3 DNA reads as TGTGCCAGCAGTTATGAGGGTGGCTACACCTTC. Translated, it gives CASSYEGGYTF. V usage is TRBV6-5 and J usage is TRBJ1-2; no definite D call. The V gene lost 3 bases and the J gene lost 7 bases, with 6 bases spanning the gap. The CDR3 runs to 11 residues. Germline CDR1 is MNHEY and CDR2 is SVGAGI.